This T cell receptor (beta chain) was found in a study of OX40 agonist ivuxolimab in advanced cancers. The CDR3 runs to 17 residues. V dropped 5 bases and J dropped 4; count of bases not matched to a gene: 11. Germline V CDR1 and CDR2: LNHDA, SQIVND (reference sequence). Only one count was recorded for this clone. Assay: immunoSEQ multiplex PCR; the TCRdb copy retains only in-frame clones and omits some. Of 73,000 or so clones listed, about 90% are singletons. This material consisted of CD4+ or CD8+ T cells sorted from blood, taken in a trial of the OX40 agonist ivuxolimab. The TCR originated in an adult with an advanced solid tumor such as melanoma, head and neck, liver or kidney cancer. This chain joins TRBV19 and TRBJ2-1; 10 bases match TRBD2. CDR3 sequence reads: CASSPQSSGSAYNEQFF. The DNA of the CDR3 is TGTGCCAGTAGTCCCCAGTCTAGCGGGAGTGCGTACAATGAGCAGTTCTTC.